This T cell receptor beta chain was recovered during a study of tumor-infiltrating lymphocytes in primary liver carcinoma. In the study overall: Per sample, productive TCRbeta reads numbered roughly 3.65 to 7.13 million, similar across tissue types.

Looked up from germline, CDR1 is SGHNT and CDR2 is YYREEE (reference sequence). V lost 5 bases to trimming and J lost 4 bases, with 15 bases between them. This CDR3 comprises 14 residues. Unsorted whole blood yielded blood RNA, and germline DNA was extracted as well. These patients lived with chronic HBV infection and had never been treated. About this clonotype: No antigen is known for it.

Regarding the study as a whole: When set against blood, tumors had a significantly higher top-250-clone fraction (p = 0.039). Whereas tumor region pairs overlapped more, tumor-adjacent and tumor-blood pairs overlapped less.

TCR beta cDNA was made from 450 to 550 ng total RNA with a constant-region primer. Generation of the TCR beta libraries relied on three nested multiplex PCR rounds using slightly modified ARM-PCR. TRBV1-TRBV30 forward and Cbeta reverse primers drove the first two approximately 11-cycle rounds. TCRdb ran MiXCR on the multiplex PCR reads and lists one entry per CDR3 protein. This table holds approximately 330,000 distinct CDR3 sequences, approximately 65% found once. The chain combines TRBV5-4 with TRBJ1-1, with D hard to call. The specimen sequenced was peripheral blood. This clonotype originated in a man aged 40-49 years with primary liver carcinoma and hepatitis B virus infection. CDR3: CASRAPGLSTEAFF. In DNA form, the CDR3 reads TGTGCCAGCAGGGCCCCAGGTTTGAGCACTGAAGCTTTCTTT.